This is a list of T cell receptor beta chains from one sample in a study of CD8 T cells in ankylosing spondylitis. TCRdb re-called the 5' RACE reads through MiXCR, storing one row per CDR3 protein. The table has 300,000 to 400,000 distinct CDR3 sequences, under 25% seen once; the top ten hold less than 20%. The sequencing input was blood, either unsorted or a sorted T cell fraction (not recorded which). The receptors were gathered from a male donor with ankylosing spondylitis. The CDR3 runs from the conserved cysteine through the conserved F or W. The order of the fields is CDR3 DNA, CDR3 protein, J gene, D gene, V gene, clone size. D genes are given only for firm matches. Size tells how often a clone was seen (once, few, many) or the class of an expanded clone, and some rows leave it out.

CDR3nt: TGTGCCAGCAGCCCCCCCCGCAGGGACTATGGCTACACCTTC; CDR3aa: CASSPPRRDYGYTF; j_gene: TRBJ1-2; d_gene: .; v_gene: TRBV6-2/TRBV6-3; abundance: .
CDR3nt: TGTGCCAGCAGTTTGGGGATCACCTATAATTCACCCCTCCACTTT; CDR3aa: CASSLGITYNSPLHF; j_gene: TRBJ1-6; d_gene: .; v_gene: TRBV12-3/TRBV12-4; abundance: many
CDR3nt: TGTGCCAGCAGTTTACGGCAGATCACCTACAATGAGCAGTTCTTC; CDR3aa: CASSLRQITYNEQFF; j_gene: TRBJ2-1; d_gene: .; v_gene: TRBV12-3/TRBV12-4; abundance: .
CDR3nt: TGTGCCAACAGCACCCCCGATTGGGCCAACGTCCTGACTTTC; CDR3aa: CANSTPDWANVLTF; j_gene: TRBJ2-6; d_gene: .; v_gene: TRBV15; abundance: once
CDR3nt: TGTGCCAGCAGTGCGCCGGGGGAGCCCCAGCATTTT; CDR3aa: CASSAPGEPQHF; j_gene: TRBJ1-5; d_gene: .; v_gene: TRBV6-1; abundance: .
CDR3nt: TGTGCCAGCAGCTACGAGGCCAGTTCTAGCGGGAGTCCCTACAATGAGCAGTTCTTC; CDR3aa: CASSYEASSSGSPYNEQFF; j_gene: TRBJ2-1; d_gene: TRBD2; v_gene: TRBV27; abundance: few
CDR3nt: TGTGCCTCCAAGCGGGACAGGGGCACCGGGGAGCTGTTTTTT; CDR3aa: CASKRDRGTGELFF; j_gene: TRBJ2-2; d_gene: TRBD1; v_gene: TRBV19; abundance: .
CDR3nt: TGCAGCGTTGGGACCGGCCTTGAAGCTTTCTTT; CDR3aa: CSVGTGLEAFF; j_gene: TRBJ1-1; d_gene: .; v_gene: TRBV29-1; abundance: .
CDR3nt: TGCAGTGCTAGTAGGGGGGAAGCTTTCTTT; CDR3aa: CSASRGEAFF; j_gene: TRBJ1-1; d_gene: .; v_gene: TRBV20-1; abundance: .
CDR3nt: TGTGCCAGCAGCACAGTCCAGGGGGCGTATCCCTACAATGAGCAGTTCTTC; CDR3aa: CASSTVQGAYPYNEQFF; j_gene: TRBJ2-1; d_gene: TRBD1; v_gene: TRBV5-6; abundance: .
CDR3nt: TGTGCCAGCATCTATCGGAGGGATGCCGGGGAGCTGTTTTTT; CDR3aa: CASIYRRDAGELFF; j_gene: TRBJ2-2; d_gene: .; v_gene: TRBV16; abundance: few
CDR3nt: TGTGCCAGCAGTTTCCAGGGAACCCACGAGCAGTACTTC; CDR3aa: CASSFQGTHEQYF; j_gene: TRBJ2-7; d_gene: .; v_gene: TRBV28; abundance: few
CDR3nt: TGCGCCAGCAGCTTTATCACTAGCTTACAAGAGACCCAGTACTTC; CDR3aa: CASSFITSLQETQYF; j_gene: TRBJ2-5; d_gene: .; v_gene: TRBV5-1; abundance: .
CDR3nt: TGTGCCAGCAGCTCTCCCTCCGGGACACCTGACACAGATACGCAGTATTTT; CDR3aa: CASSSPSGTPDTDTQYF; j_gene: TRBJ2-3; d_gene: .; v_gene: TRBV7-9; abundance: .
CDR3nt: TGTGCCAGCAGTGAGGGGGTAGGTCAGCCCCAGCATTTT; CDR3aa: CASSEGVGQPQHF; j_gene: TRBJ1-5; d_gene: .; v_gene: TRBV3-1; abundance: once
CDR3nt: TGTGCCAGCAGCCCAGACAGCGTTGGCAATGAGCAGTTCTTC; CDR3aa: CASSPDSVGNEQFF; j_gene: TRBJ2-1; d_gene: .; v_gene: TRBV11-2; abundance: few
CDR3nt: TGTGCCAGCAGCCAAGTTTTTCTTCGCGGGAGGTCCTACGAGCAGTACTTC; CDR3aa: CASSQVFLRGRSYEQYF; j_gene: TRBJ2-7; d_gene: TRBD2; v_gene: TRBV4-2; abundance: .
CDR3nt: TGTGCCAGCAGCCTTACTAGCGTCAAGTACTTC; CDR3aa: CASSLTSVKYF; j_gene: TRBJ2-7; d_gene: TRBD2; v_gene: TRBV7-2; abundance: .
CDR3nt: TGTGCCAGCAGTGTTCCTCCCGGGGAGCTGTTTTTT; CDR3aa: CASSVPPGELFF; j_gene: TRBJ2-2; d_gene: .; v_gene: TRBV2; abundance: .
CDR3nt: TGTGCCAGCAGTGACTGGCAGGCAGACTCTAACTATGGCTACACCTTC; CDR3aa: CASSDWQADSNYGYTF; j_gene: TRBJ1-2; d_gene: .; v_gene: TRBV25-1; abundance: few
CDR3nt: TGTGCCACCAGCAGAGGGGCAGGGGTATCTGAGACCCAGTACTTC; CDR3aa: CATSRGAGVSETQYF; j_gene: TRBJ2-5; d_gene: .; v_gene: TRBV15; abundance: .